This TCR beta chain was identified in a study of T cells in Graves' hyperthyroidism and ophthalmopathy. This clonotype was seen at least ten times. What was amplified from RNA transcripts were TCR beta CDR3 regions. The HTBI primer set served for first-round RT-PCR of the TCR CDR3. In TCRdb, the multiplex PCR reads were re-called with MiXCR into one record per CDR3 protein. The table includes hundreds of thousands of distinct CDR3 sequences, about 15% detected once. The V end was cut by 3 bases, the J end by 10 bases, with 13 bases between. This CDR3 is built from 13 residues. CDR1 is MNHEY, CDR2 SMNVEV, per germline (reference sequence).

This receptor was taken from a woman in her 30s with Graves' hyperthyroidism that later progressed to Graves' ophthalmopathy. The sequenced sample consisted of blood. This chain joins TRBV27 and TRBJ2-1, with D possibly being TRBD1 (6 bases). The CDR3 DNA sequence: TGTGCCAGCAGTTTCCGGGACATGAGGGAGCAGTTCTTC. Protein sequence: CASSFRDMREQFF.